This TCR beta chain was identified during a study of blood T cell repertoires in COVID-19. Profiling relied on immunoSEQ multiplex PCR, and the TCRdb table lists in-frame clones only, not all of them. The data hold around 100,000 clones, with about 88% observed a single time. The ends were cut back, 3 bases at V and 6 bases at J, with 3 bases in the middle. The CDR3 length is 11 residues. The sample comprised peripheral blood. The TCR comes from a man aged 40-49 years with acute or convalescent COVID-19. The rearrangement uses TRBV12-3 or TRBV12-4 and TRBJ1-5; D ambiguous. This CDR3 is CASSFGQPQHF. CDR3 bases: TGTGCCAGCAGTTTCGGTCAGCCCCAGCATTTT.